What follows are 24 T cell receptor beta chains derived from one specimen sequenced in a study of OX40 agonist ivuxolimab in advanced cancers. TCRdb's copy holds only in-frame clones and misses some; the assay was immunoSEQ multiplex PCR. The sample holds roughly 71,000 clones, 88% seen once. The sample here was CD4+ or CD8+ T cells sorted from blood, taken in a trial of the OX40 agonist ivuxolimab. The source of these receptors is an adult with an advanced solid tumor such as melanoma, head and neck, liver or kidney cancer.

J is TRBJ1-2 and V is TRBV18; D remains ambiguous. From germline, CDR1 is KGHSH and CDR2 LQKENI. This CDR3 is built from 15 residues. Deletions cut 4 bases from V and 0 bases from J, with 12 bases between. This chain's CDR3 is CASSQRTEANYGYTF. CDR3 coding DNA: TGTGCCAGCTCACAGCGGACTGAAGCTAACTATGGCTACACCTTC.

The chain links TRBV6-1 to TRBJ1-4; D remains ambiguous. From germline, CDR1 is MNHNS and CDR2 SASEGT. Trimming shortened V by 0 bases and J by 8 bases, and 13 bases separated the two germline ends. This CDR3 is built from 15 residues. The CDR3 nucleotides are TGTGCCAGCAGTGAAGCAGGGAGACGCGAAGAAAAACTGTTTTTT. Its translation: CASSEAGRREEKLFF.

CDR3 sequence reads: CASSKEVDRSEAFF. Here the CDR3 DNA reads TGTGCCAGCAGCAAAGAGGTAGACAGGAGTGAAGCTTTCTTT. The chain joins TRBV21-1 to TRBJ1-1; TRBD1 reflects the table's D call only, with no check against the DNA. TRBV21-1 is termed a pseudogene. The CDR3 is made up of 14 amino acids.

The chain couples TRBV18 to TRBJ1-3; D is undetermined. This CDR3 has 15 residues. V lost 2 bases, J lost 0 bases, and 8 bases lay in between. Germline CDR1 and CDR2: KGHSH and LQKENI. CDR3: CASSPEPTSGNTIYF. For the CDR3, the DNA is TGTGCCAGCTCACCAGAGCCAACCTCTGGAAACACCATATATTTT.

This chain connects TRBV27 to TRBJ1-6; no clear D. Trimming removed 5 bases at V and 4 bases at J, with 12 bases between. Germline V gene lookup returns CDR1 MNHEY and CDR2 SMNVEV (reference sequence). The CDR3 loop spans 15 amino acids. The CDR3 region is CASSPRTDYNSPLHF. CDR3 DNA: TGTGCCAGCAGTCCCAGGACCGATTATAATTCACCCCTCCACTTT.

This chain links TRBV5-1 with TRBJ1-5; D is uncertain. Between the trimmed V and J ends, which lost 0 bases and 4 bases, there was a span of 5 bases. This CDR3 has 13 residues. Germline V gene data show CDR1 as SGHRS and CDR2 as YFSETQ. In DNA, the CDR3 is TGCGCCAGCAGCTTGGACAGTAATCAGCCCCAGCATTTT. It encodes CASSLDSNQPQHF.

This clone was seen a single time. The genes are TRBV11-2 and TRBJ1-3; D perhaps matches TRBD1 (5 bases). Trimming pared 1 base from V and 2 bases from J, leaving 18 bases between. The length of the CDR3 is 18 residues. Germline-derived CDR1 and CDR2 are SGHAT and FQNNGV. CDR3 DNA sequence: TGTGCCAGCAGCTTAGGTACCGGGCACGGGGGAACTGGAAACACCATATATTTT. Translated, it gives CASSLGTGHGGTGNTIYF.

The V and J genes are TRBV5-1 and TRBJ2-4; TRBD1 matches at 9 bases. J lost 6 bases, V lost 5 bases, and 3 bases had no gene match. Germline CDR1 reads SGHRS; CDR2 reads YFSETQ. CDR3 length: 13 residues. The CDR3 here is CASRDRGTNIQYF. For the CDR3, the DNA is TGCGCCAGCAGGGACAGGGGTACAAACATTCAGTACTTC.

The sample holds a few counts of this clone. The chain is built from TRBV6-6 and TRBJ2-7; D unclear. Germline-derived CDR1 and CDR2 are MNHNY and SVGAGI (reference sequence). The CDR3 spans 12 residues. Trimming removed 8 bases from V and 7 bases from J, with 15 bases in between. As DNA, the CDR3 is TGTGCCAGCCGGACCCTCCAGAAAGAGCAGTACTTC. This gives the protein CASRTLQKEQYF.

CDR3 amino acids: CASSLAGTGGDQPQHF. In nucleotides, the CDR3 is TGTGCCAGCAGCTTAGCCGGGACAGGGGGCGATCAGCCCCAGCATTTT. The chain is built from TRBV7-9 and TRBJ1-5; 12 nucleotides agree with TRBD1. CDR1 is SEHNR, CDR2 FQNEAQ, per germline (reference sequence). The CDR3 is 16 residues long. The trim removed 0 bases at V and 5 bases at J, leaving 2 bases unmatched. The full variable domain, with the rest looked up from reference TRBV7-9 and TRBJ1-5, is DTGVSQNPRHKITKRGQNVTFRCDPISEHNRLYWYRQTLGQGPEFLTYFQNEAQLEKSRLLSDRFSAERPKGSFSTLEIQRTEQGDSAMYLCASSLAGTGGDQPQHFGDGTRLSIL.

CDR3: CASSLEGGMLYEQYF. For the CDR3, the DNA is TGTGCCAGCAGCTTAGAAGGGGGCATGTTGTACGAGCAGTACTTC. V gene TRBV11-3 combines with J gene TRBJ2-7, with 7 bases matching TRBD1. Germline V CDR1 and CDR2: SGHNT, YENEEA. With V trimmed by 0 bases and J by 4 bases, 6 bases remained unmatched. This CDR3 has 15 residues.

This clone was picked up one time. A clone one base away is much larger, so this may be a read error. The rearrangement joins TRBV11-2 to TRBJ2-2, with TRBD2 identical over 8 bases. V gave up 6 bases and J gave up 6 bases; unmatched junction bases: 3. This CDR3 contains 13 residues. Germline V CDR1 and CDR2: SGHAT, FQNNGV. CDR3 protein: CASRLGGAGELFF. CDR3 DNA: TGTGCCAGCAGGCTCGGGGGGGCCGGGGAGCTGTTTTTT.

This chain uses TRBV10-3 with TRBJ1-1, with D tentatively TRBD1 (5 bases). Trimming took 3 bases from V and 4 from J, leaving 9 bases between them. The CDR3 consists of 13 residues. Per the germline V gene, CDR1 is ENHRY and CDR2 is SYGVKD. CDR3 amino acids: CAISDREGTEAFF. Written as DNA, the CDR3 is TGTGCCATCAGTGACAGGGAGGGCACTGAAGCTTTCTTT.

The V and J genes are TRBV6-5 and TRBJ2-7; D remains ambiguous. The CDR3 is made up of 14 amino acids. In germline, CDR1 is MNHEY, CDR2 SVGAGI. V was shortened by 0 bases and J by 6 bases, with 12 bases between the two germline ends. The CDR3 is CASSYSPGETEQYF. CDR3 DNA sequence: TGTGCCAGCAGTTACTCGCCAGGAGAAACCGAGCAGTACTTC.

This clone was found a few times. This chain connects TRBV28 to TRBJ2-4, with D perhaps TRBD1 or TRBD2 (5 bases each). Germline CDR1 and CDR2: MDHEN and SYDVKM. The CDR3 is made up of 13 amino acids. V lost 5 bases to trimming and J lost 8 bases, with 13 bases between them. The CDR3 spells CASSRPGQDIQYF. CDR3 nucleotides: TGTGCCAGCAGTCGACCGGGGCAGGACATTCAGTACTTC. Looking up the rest from reference TRBV28 and TRBJ2-4 gives the full variable domain: DVKVTQSSRYLVKRTGEKVFLECVQDMDHENMFWYRQDPGLGLRLIYFSYDVKMKEKGDIPEGYSVSREKKERFSLILESASTNQTSMYLCASSRPGQDIQYFGAGTRLSVL.

The rearrangement joins TRBV5-1 to TRBJ2-7, with TRBD1 as a possible D gene (6 bases). V gave up 4 bases and J gave up 2 bases, with 16 bases separating them. There are 15 residues in the CDR3. CDR1 is SGHRS, CDR2 YFSETQ, per germline. Here the CDR3 DNA reads TGCGCCAGCAGCCGGAGCCCGGACAGCCCCTACGAGCAGTACTTC. As protein: CASSRSPDSPYEQYF.

This clone has more than one count but fewer than ten. The chain carries TRBV10-1 and TRBJ1-5; 9 nucleotides line up with TRBD1. CDR1 WNHNN and CDR2 SYGVQD come from the germline V gene (reference sequence). Germline trimming cut 5 bases from V and 2 bases from J; bases unmatched to any gene: 4. The CDR3 length is 15 residues. As DNA, the CDR3 is TGCGCCAGCAGTCCGGGACAGGGAGGCAATCAGCCCCAGCATTTT. It specifies CASSPGQGGNQPQHF.

The gene calls are TRBV7-9 and TRBJ2-4, with TRBD2 matching over 7 bases. V trimming: 4 bases; J trimming: 9 bases; junction bases outside the gene matches: 3. Per germline, CDR1 SEHNR and CDR2 FQNEAQ (reference sequence). This CDR3 has 12 residues. CDR3 protein: CASSYGEGIQYF. CDR3 nucleotides: TGTGCCAGCAGCTATGGGGAGGGCATTCAGTACTTC.

This chain connects TRBV4-3 to TRBJ1-2; a possible D gene is TRBD1 (5 bases). The V end lost 3 bases, the J end lost 9 bases, and 23 bases lay between the germline ends. There are 16 residues in the CDR3. Germline values: CDR1 LGHNA, CDR2 YSLEER. The CDR3 here is CASSQAGWNTAERYTF. In nucleotides, the CDR3 is TGCGCCAGCAGCCAGGCAGGGTGGAACACGGCCGAACGCTACACCTTC.

The V gene is TRBV6-1, the J gene TRBJ2-3; 8 bases are shared with TRBD2. The CDR3 is 14 residues long. After removal of 8 bases from V and 3 bases from J, the junction contained 7 bases not matched to a gene. Germline V gene sequence: CDR1 MNHNS, CDR2 SASEGT. In nucleotides, the CDR3 is TGTGCCAGCGCTCCGGGGGGGGCAACAGATACGCAGTATTTT. Amino acids: CASAPGGATDTQYF.

V is TRBV2 and J is TRBJ1-1; no definite D call. The CDR3 is 13 amino acids. CDR1 is SNHLY, CDR2 FYNNEI, per germline. V shed 5 bases and J shed 0 bases, with 7 bases lying between them. CDR3 bases: TGTGCCAGCAGTACCGCCCTGAACACTGAAGCTTTCTTT. This codes for CASSTALNTEAFF.

V and J are TRBV19 and TRBJ2-7; tentatively, D is TRBD1 (5 bases). CDR3 length: 15 amino acids. The germline V gene has CDR1 LNHDA and CDR2 SQIVND (reference sequence). V was cut by 2 bases and J by 5 bases, with 16 bases left in between. The CDR3 DNA reads as TGTGCCAGTAGTATATCCCCGGGCCAGGGCCACGAGCAGTACTTC. Translating it yields CASSISPGQGHEQYF.

This clone was detected only a few times. V gene TRBV28 combines with J gene TRBJ2-1, with 10 bases identical to TRBD2. CDR1 and CDR2 (germline): MDHEN, SYDVKM. CDR3 size: 14 residues. V lost 6 bases, J lost 5 bases, and 4 bases stayed unmatched. The CDR3 DNA is TGTGCCAGCAGCCGAGCGGGGGGGGACAATGAGCAGTTCTTC. It specifies CASSRAGGDNEQFF. The full variable domain, in which reference TRBV28 and TRBJ2-1 provide the parts outside the CDR3, is DVKVTQSSRYLVKRTGEKVFLECVQDMDHENMFWYRQDPGLGLRLIYFSYDVKMKEKGDIPEGYSVSREKKERFSLILESASTNQTSMYLCASSRAGGDNEQFFGPGTRLTVL.

This clone has more than one count but fewer than ten. This chain uses TRBV5-6 with TRBJ2-2, with 8 bases fitting TRBD2. From germline, CDR1 is SGHDT and CDR2 YYEEEE. CDR3 size: 18 residues. V lost 2 bases to trimming and J lost 1 base; unmatched junction nucleotides: 10. CDR3 loop: CASSLDAGTRMNTGELFF. CDR3 nucleotides: TGTGCCAGCAGCTTAGATGCCGGGACTAGGATGAACACCGGGGAGCTGTTTTTT.